This T cell receptor (beta chain) was found in a study of blood T cell repertoires in COVID-19 (TCRdb year 2020). Concerning the study at large: Collaborator samples came from the United States, Italy and Spain and covered acute and convalescent phases of COVID-19. Sample metadata almost always included a de-identified subject ID, COVID-19 status, age in years and sex. The material from the prospective study consisted of cDNA or gDNA derived from T cells, B-cell-depleted T cells, or PBMCs. Samples came from the ongoing ImmuneRACE study (first 160 participants) plus 1,254 subjects from 6 global collaborators. A freely available public database, intended as a resource for researchers studying the immune response to SARS-CoV-2, is where the repertoires were released. Deeply sampled blood TCRbeta repertoires from subjects exposed to, actively infected with, or recovered from COVID-19 were included in the dataset. Where available, HLA class I and class II types were taken from metadata supplied by the sample provider and were not determined by assay-based typing. Study-wide conclusions, independent of this receptor: How much clinical and demographic metadata was included differed by source and by participant, and the metadata was provided uncurated.

This clone appeared once. Its cognate antigen has yet to be identified. The record has no base qualities; no much larger clone is one base away. The collaborating institutions used their own protocols to collect whole blood in K2EDTA tubes. Collaborator samples were shipped for TCRbeta analysis as frozen whole blood, isolated PBMCs, or DNA extracted from either sample type. Looking up the germline V gene (reference sequence) yields CDR1 MNHEY and CDR2 SMNVEV. The CDR3 runs 16 amino acids, cysteine and phenylalanine included. CDR3 DNA is the only sequence kept; it has 48 bases, read in frame from the first base. The V end loses 2 bases and the J end loses 0 bases, and a stretch of 11 bases separates them. TCRbeta CDR3 regions were amplified from genomic DNA using the immunoSEQ Assay, a bias-controlled multiplex PCR. As for the authors' bioinformatics: The number of nucleated cells in each sample was estimated from the amplification of reference gene primers within the assay. To quantify the absolute abundance of each unique TCRbeta CDR3 rearrangement, sequence reads were collapsed and filtered. For each sample, productive Simpson clonality was calculated by taking the square root of Simpson's diversity index across productive rearrangements. TCRdb stores this immuneACCESS table with in-frame sequences only. Part of the clones is absent; in the studies checked, under half of the shortfall reflects unresolved V genes, and no reason is known for the rest. The DNA was the basis for D and trimming; V, J and clone size are from that table. This sample has 180,000 or so clones in its table, and about nine tenths of those were observed once. About 4.1% of the sample is held by the ten biggest clonotypes.

The rearrangement combines TRBV27 with TRBJ1-5; there is no confident call for the D gene. The material sequenced was peripheral blood. The TCR comes from a woman aged 25 to 39 with acute or convalescent COVID-19. The DNA sequence reads TGTGCCAGCAGTTTACAGGCCTTACATAGCAATCAGCCCCAGCATTTT. Its protein reads: CASSLQALHSNQPQHF.